What follows are 20 T cell receptor beta chains derived from one specimen sequenced in a study of blood T cell repertoires in COVID-19. Libraries were prepared by immunoSEQ multiplex PCR; TCRdb keeps only in-frame clonotypes and omits some of them. Here the sample spans about 300,000 clones, roughly 92% being singletons. The sample comprised peripheral blood. These receptors all come from a woman aged 25-40 years with COVID-19, enrolled during active disease.

This clone has more than one count but fewer than ten. V usage is TRBV6-1 and J usage is TRBJ1-2; D uncertain. The CDR3 length is 13 residues. Germline V gives CDR1 MNHNS, CDR2 SASEGT. Trimming cost V 2 bases and J 4 bases, with 8 bases left between them. Here the CDR3 reads CASSEPEVYGYTF. Here the CDR3 DNA reads TGTGCCAGCAGTGAACCGGAGGTCTATGGCTACACCTTC.

The V call is TRBV7-2, the J call TRBJ1-2; D gene ambiguous. The CDR3 covers 12 residues. Germline V CDR1 and CDR2: SGHTA, FQGNSA. V was shortened by 6 bases and J by 8 bases, with 13 bases between the two germline ends. As DNA, the CDR3 is TGTGCCAGCAGTTCGGGGATTCAAGGCTACACCTTC. It yields the protein CASSSGIQGYTF.

This chain joins TRBV3-1 (or the pseudogene TRBV3-2) and TRBJ1-4, with D possibly matching TRBD1 (5 bases). V was pared by 6 bases and J by 5 bases, with 19 bases between. Germline lookup yields CDR1 LGHDT and CDR2 YNNKEL (reference sequence). This CDR3 spans 16 amino acids. The CDR3 DNA is TGTGCCAGCAGTCAACCAAGGTCAGGGTGGAATGAAAAACTGTTTTTT. Translating gives CASSQPRSGWNEKLFF.

V gene TRBV2 combines with J gene TRBJ1-4; D unclear. Trimming took 4 bases from V and 8 from J, leaving 14 bases between them. This CDR3 has 14 residues. CDR1 is SNHLY, CDR2 FYNNEI, per germline. The CDR3 nucleotides read TGTGCCAGCAGTGTTTCAGTGCAATCCGAAAAACTGTTTTTT. It translates to CASSVSVQSEKLFF.

The rearrangement links TRBV6-5 to TRBJ1-1; 7 nucleotides align to TRBD1. V was clipped by 8 bases and J by 2 bases; unmatched bases: 8. The CDR3 sequence is 14 residues long. The germline gives CDR1 MNHEY, CDR2 SVGAGI. The CDR3 nucleotides read TGTGCCAGCGGATGGACAGGCCGAAACACTGAAGCTTTCTTT. Translation gives CASGWTGRNTEAFF.

The chain carries TRBV2 and TRBJ1-5, with 10 bases matching TRBD1. V dropped 6 bases and J dropped 7; count of bases not matched to a gene: 12. The CDR3 sequence is 16 residues long. CDR1 and CDR2 from the germline V gene are SNHLY and FYNNEI. The CDR3 coding sequence is TGTGCCAGCAGCCCGGATAGACAGGGGGCGAGGCAGCCCCAGCATTTT. Encoded protein: CASSPDRQGARQPQHF.

About this clone: Mismatch with germline at one junction end may stem from a read error. The chain combines TRBV6-1 with TRBJ2-7, with 8 positions matching TRBD2. Germline V gives CDR1 MNHNS, CDR2 SASEGT. CDR3 size: 14 residues. The CDR3 DNA follows: TGTGCCAGCAGTCAAGCGGGAGCGGTTTACGAGCAGTACTTC. Encoded protein: CASSQAGAVYEQYF.

This clone appeared once. V usage is TRBV5-8 and J usage is TRBJ1-1; no firm D call. Trimming pared 9 bases from V and 1 base from J, leaving 7 bases between. This CDR3 has 11 residues. Germline loops: CDR1 SGHTS, CDR2 YDEGEE. The CDR3: CATMQNTEAFF. For the CDR3, the DNA is TGTGCCACTATGCAGAACACTGAAGCTTTCTTT.

The V and J genes are TRBV28 and TRBJ1-4; D perhaps matches TRBD1 (5 bases). Trimming cost V 10 bases and J 5 bases, with 20 bases left between them. CDR3 length equals 15 residues. CDR1 MDHEN and CDR2 SYDVKM come from the germline V gene. The CDR3 sequence: CATNTGGGYNEKLFF. The CDR3 DNA is TGTGCCACCAATACGGGGGGGGGTTACAATGAAAAACTGTTTTTT.

Concerning this clone: The same CDR3 is also encoded by other DNA sequences in this sample. The chain is built from TRBV29-1 and TRBJ2-3; TRBD1 matches at 7 bases. The CDR3 is 13 residues long. CDR1 is SQVTM, CDR2 ANQGSEA, per germline. With 4 bases clipped from V and 1 base from J, the junction kept 2 bases outside the gene matches. The CDR3 spells CSVVGTGTDTQYF. The DNA of the CDR3 is TGCAGCGTTGTCGGGACAGGCACAGATACGCAGTATTTT.

This clone showed up just once. This rearrangement joins TRBV7-9 to TRBJ1-4, with D possibly being TRBD1 (5 bases). Germline V CDR1 and CDR2: SEHNR, FQNEAQ (reference sequence). The CDR3 extends over 14 amino acids. Trimming left V 7 bases short and J 4 bases short, with 13 bases between. This chain's CDR3 is CASIDSSFNEKLFF. The DNA of the CDR3 is TGTGCCAGCATCGACAGCTCCTTTAATGAAAAACTGTTTTTT.

The J gene is TRBJ1-2, the V gene TRBV27; no firm D call. Deletions cut 0 bases from V and 0 bases from J, with 11 bases between. The CDR3 has 16 residues. The V gene's germline CDR1 is MNHEY and CDR2 SMNVEV (reference sequence). The CDR3 protein is CASSLSVELANYGYTF. The CDR3 DNA follows: TGTGCCAGCAGTTTATCAGTGGAGTTAGCTAACTATGGCTACACCTTC.

This chain connects TRBV4-1 to TRBJ2-1, with 13 bases matching TRBD2. J gave up 8 bases and V 4 bases, and 5 bases lay outside the gene matches. CDR3 length: 15 residues. Germline V gives CDR1 MGHRA, CDR2 YSYEKL. CDR3 sequence (DNA): TGCGCCAGCAGCCCCCAGACTAGCGGGAGGTATGAGCAGTTCTTC. It encodes CASSPQTSGRYEQFF.

The rearrangement joins TRBV28 to TRBJ2-7; possibly TRBD1 for D (6 bases). CDR3 length: 14 amino acids. Germline assignment: CDR1 MDHEN and CDR2 SYDVKM. Trimming took 6 bases from V and 6 from J, leaving 18 bases between them. The CDR3 region has the DNA TGTGCCAGCAGAAGGGACATCCTAATCAGCGAGCAGTACTTC. Its protein is CASRRDILISEQYF.

The chain joins TRBV28 to TRBJ1-1, with 8 nucleotides matching TRBD1. Losses at the gene ends were 7 bases for V and 11 bases for J; bases not matched to a gene: 12. Germline lookup yields CDR1 MDHEN and CDR2 SYDVKM. This CDR3 has 13 residues. The DNA of the CDR3 is TGTGCCAGCACCTCCTCGGACAGGGCGGTGGCTTTCTTT. Residues: CASTSSDRAVAFF.

The chain has TRBV2 and TRBJ1-2; D is possibly TRBD1 (6 bases). The CDR3 consists of 14 residues. Looked up from germline, CDR1 is SNHLY and CDR2 is FYNNEI. V lost 7 bases to trimming and J lost 3 bases, with 15 bases between them. CDR3 nucleotide sequence: TGTGCCAGCACTGAGACAGGCACCTACTATGGCTACACCTTC. It is translated as CASTETGTYYGYTF.

J is TRBJ2-5 and V is TRBV6-6; D not resolved. V was clipped by 0 bases and J by 2 bases, with 10 bases between them. CDR3 size: 15 residues. CDR1 is MNHNY, CDR2 SVGAGI, per germline (reference sequence). The CDR3 DNA reads TGTGCCAGCAGTTACTCAGGAGCGATTCAAGAGACCCAGTACTTC. Amino acids: CASSYSGAIQETQYF.

The V and J genes are TRBV7-2 and TRBJ1-4, with TRBD1 matching 9 bases. The CDR3 extends over 15 amino acids. CDR1 is SGHTA and CDR2 is FQGNSA in the germline V gene. Trimming at V came to 5 bases and at J to 8 bases, leaving 9 bases not matched to a gene. The CDR3 DNA is TGTGCCAGCAGCGCCACAGGGGGCGGTCGGGAAAAACTGTTTTTT. Amino acids: CASSATGGGREKLFF. The variable domain in full, completed from reference TRBV7-2 and TRBJ1-4, reads GAGVSQSPSNKVTEKGKDVELRCDPISGHTALYWYRQSLGQGLEFLIYFQGNSAPDKSGLPSDRFSAERTGGSVSTLTIQRTQQEDSAVYLCASSATGGGREKLFFGSGTQLSVL.

The chain employs TRBV6-5 and TRBJ1-6; 7 positions agree with TRBD1. V trimming: 8 bases; J trimming: 10 bases; junction bases outside the gene matches: 11. CDR1 and CDR2 (germline): MNHEY, SVGAGI. This CDR3 has 14 residues. The CDR3 nucleotides read TGTGCCAGCCGACGTGCGACAGGGAACTCACCCCTCCACTTT. Residues: CASRRATGNSPLHF.

The J gene is TRBJ1-2, the V gene TRBV29-1; tentative D call: TRBD1 (5 bases). Looked up from germline, CDR1 is SQVTM and CDR2 is ANQGSEA. The CDR3 is 11 residues long. The V gene lost 7 bases and the J gene lost 5 bases, with 11 bases spanning the gap. The CDR3 coding sequence is TGCAGCGCGGGACTGGAGTATGGCTACACCTTC. This encodes CSAGLEYGYTF.